The 19 T cell receptor beta chains below were found in one sample sequenced in a study of cytotoxic CD8 clonotypes in ibrutinib-treated CLL. Some clones are missing from TCRdb's copy, which holds only in-frame ones; the method was immunoSEQ multiplex PCR. Here the sample spans fewer than 400,000 clones, under 70% being singletons. The specimen was PBMCs, collected after 36 months of ibrutinib treatment. The receptors were gathered from a human donor with chronic lymphocytic leukemia.

CDR3 protein: CAISEGPGLKNPYEQYF. DNA of the CDR3: TGTGCCATCAGTGAGGGTCCGGGACTGAAAAACCCCTACGAGCAGTACTTC. The rearrangement links TRBV10-3 to TRBJ2-7; possible D gene TRBD2, 6 bases. CDR1 and CDR2 from the germline V gene are ENHRY and SYGVKD. V was shortened by 2 bases and J by 2 bases, with 19 bases between the two germline ends. The length of the CDR3 is 17 residues.

This chain connects TRBV7-9 to TRBJ2-3; 11 nucleotides line up with TRBD2. Germline CDR1 reads SEHNR; CDR2 reads FQNEAQ (reference sequence). The V and J ends lost 5 bases and 11 bases, in that order; junction bases with no gene match: 6. This CDR3 region has 13 residues. The CDR3 reads CASSLPGLAEQYF. The CDR3 nucleotides read TGTGCCAGCAGCCTCCCGGGACTAGCGGAGCAGTATTTT.

The sample holds a few counts of this clone. The chain employs TRBV18 and TRBJ1-2; D is unclear. The CDR3 is 15 amino acids. The V end was cut by 2 bases, the J end by 6 bases, with 16 bases between. Germline values: CDR1 KGHSH, CDR2 LQKENI. In DNA, the CDR3 is TGTGCCAGCTCACCAGTAACTCACCCTGGTAATGGCTACACCTTC. It codes for CASSPVTHPGNGYTF. Variable domain in full (rest from reference TRBV18 and TRBJ1-2): NAGVMQNPRHLVRRRGQEARLRCSPMKGHSHVYWYRQLPEEGLKFMVYLQKENIIDESGMPKERFSAEFPKEGPSILRIQQVVRGDSAAYFCASSPVTHPGNGYTFGSGTRLTVV.

The rearrangement links TRBV11-2 to TRBJ2-1, with TRBD2 identical over 7 bases. V shed 5 bases and J 3 bases; nucleotides not matched to a gene: 7. Germline V CDR1 and CDR2: SGHAT, FQNNGV. The CDR3 runs to 15 residues. CDR3 bases: TGTGCCAGCAGCACCGGGACTAACGACTACAATGAGCAGTTCTTC. Encoded protein: CASSTGTNDYNEQFF.

The chain recombines TRBV5-8 with TRBJ1-5, with D hard to call. The CDR3 contains 13 residues. Germline values: CDR1 SGHTS, CDR2 YDEGEE. V lost 5 bases, J lost 8 bases, and 14 bases lay in between. CDR3 coding DNA: TGTGCCAGCAGGGGAACGACTTCTAAGCCCCAGCATTTT. Its translation is CASRGTTSKPQHF. Variable domain in full (rest from reference TRBV5-8 and TRBJ1-5): EAGVTQSPTHLIKTRGQQATLRCSPISGHTSVYWYQQALGLGLQFLLWYDEGEERNRGNFPPRFSGRQFPNYSSELNVNALELEDSALYLCASRGTTSKPQHFGDGTRLSIL.

J is TRBJ2-4 and V is TRBV2; 10 nucleotides agree with TRBD2. This CDR3 region has 16 residues. The V segment lost 6 bases and the J segment 6 bases; nucleotides outside the gene matches: 11. The germline gives CDR1 SNHLY, CDR2 FYNNEI. CDR3 loop: CASSLAGGPPRNIQYF. CDR3 bases: TGTGCCAGCAGCTTAGCGGGGGGACCACCCAGAAACATTCAGTACTTC.

V gene TRBV7-2 combines with J gene TRBJ1-5, with D possibly matching TRBD1 (6 bases). CDR1 SGHTA and CDR2 FQGNSA come from the germline V gene. This CDR3 region has 15 residues. V was pared by 1 base and J by 4 bases, with 11 bases between. CDR3 loop: CASSLVRGRNQPQHF. Written as DNA, the CDR3 is TGTGCCAGCAGCTTAGTCAGGGGTCGTAATCAGCCCCAGCATTTT.

The gene calls are TRBV27 and TRBJ2-3, with 16 positions matching TRBD2. This CDR3 comprises 19 residues. Germline trimming cut 0 bases from V and 4 bases from J; bases unmatched to any gene: 7. Germline V gives CDR1 MNHEY, CDR2 SMNVEV (reference sequence). CDR3 DNA sequence: TGTGCCAGCAGTTTATCATCGGGACTAGCGGGAGGGCCAGCAGATACGCAGTATTTT. Translated, it gives CASSLSSGLAGGPADTQYF.

About this clone itself: Additional DNA sequences in this sample encode the identical CDR3. CDR3 DNA: TGCAGTGCTAGGCGTGGGGAGACCCAGTACTTC. Translated: CSARRGETQYF. The chain couples TRBV20-1 to TRBJ2-5; the D is unclear. The germline CDR1 and CDR2 sequences are DFQATT and SNEGSKA (reference sequence). The V gene lost 3 bases and the J gene lost 5 bases, with 7 bases spanning the gap. This CDR3 has 11 residues.

This rearrangement joins TRBV2 to TRBJ1-2; weak D call: TRBD1 (5 bases). CDR1 SNHLY and CDR2 FYNNEI come from the germline V gene. V lost 5 bases, J lost 7 bases, and 14 bases lay in between. The CDR3 spans 13 residues. CDR3 nucleotides: TGTGCCAGCAGTTGGGGCCGTTTAGGTGGCTACACCTTC. It translates to CASSWGRLGGYTF.

V usage is TRBV6-6 and J usage is TRBJ2-7; 7 bases fit TRBD1. From germline, CDR1 is MNHNY and CDR2 SVGAGI (reference sequence). V was pared by 0 bases and J by 7 bases, with 12 bases of the junction left unmatched. CDR3 size: 16 residues. CDR3 in amino acids: CASSYSRSRGTGEQYF. The CDR3, as DNA: TGTGCCAGCAGTTACTCGAGATCCAGGGGGACGGGTGAGCAGTACTTC.

The count of this clone is one. This chain joins TRBV4-3 and TRBJ1-4; TRBD1 matches at 7 bases. Germline V lookup: CDR1 LGHNA, CDR2 YSLEER. The V and J ends lost 0 bases and 8 bases, in that order; junction bases with no gene match: 12. CDR3 size: 17 residues. The CDR3, as DNA: TGCGCCAGCAGCCAAGATTCGGTGGACAGGCCTTCGGAAAAACTGTTTTTT. Translation: CASSQDSVDRPSEKLFF.

V usage is TRBV28 and J usage is TRBJ2-7; TRBD2 is a possible D gene (6 bases). Per germline, CDR1 MDHEN and CDR2 SYDVKM. V was trimmed by 3 bases and J by 4 bases, leaving 10 bases between them. This CDR3 is built from 13 residues. As DNA, the CDR3 is TGTGCCAGCAGTTTGGGCGGGATGTACGAGCAGTACTTC. Translated, it gives CASSLGGMYEQYF.

This clone was found a few times. V gene TRBV6-4 combines with J gene TRBJ1-2, with no clear D. The CDR3 length is 11 residues. V lost 0 bases and J lost 13, with 9 bases in between. The germline CDR1 and CDR2 sequences are MRHNA and SNTAGT. CDR3 bases: TGTGCCAGCAGTGACTCGAGATTTGTCACCTTC. Protein product: CASSDSRFVTF.

This chain connects TRBV27 to TRBJ2-7, with D possibly matching TRBD1 (7 bases). The V gene lost 3 bases and the J gene lost 3 bases, with 18 bases spanning the gap. This CDR3 spans 16 amino acids. CDR1 and CDR2 from the germline V gene are MNHEY and SMNVEV (reference sequence). The CDR3 nucleotides read TGTGCCAGCAGTTTTGTACGACAGGGAGGCATCTACGAGCAGTACTTC. Translation: CASSFVRQGGIYEQYF.

The rearrangement links TRBV2 to TRBJ1-5; no clear D. CDR3 length: 13 amino acids. V gave up 5 bases and J gave up 3 bases, with 8 bases separating them. The germline CDR1 and CDR2 sequences are SNHLY and FYNNEI. CDR3 amino acids: CASSWGNNQPQHF. CDR3 nucleotides: TGTGCCAGCAGTTGGGGAAACAATCAGCCCCAGCATTTT.

The V gene is TRBV18, the J gene TRBJ2-7, with D perhaps TRBD1 (5 bases). CDR1 KGHSH and CDR2 LQKENI come from the germline V gene. V was shortened by 3 bases and J by 3 bases, with 9 bases between the two germline ends. This CDR3 spans 13 amino acids. CDR3 amino acids: CASSPLDSYEQYF. The CDR3, as DNA: TGTGCCAGCTCACCCCTCGACAGCTACGAGCAGTACTTC.

This chain joins TRBV6-1 and TRBJ1-3, with D possibly being TRBD1 (5 bases). V lost 10 bases to trimming and J lost 4 bases, with 11 bases between them. CDR3 length: 12 residues. CDR1 and CDR2 (germline): MNHNS, SASEGT. Written as DNA, the CDR3 is TGTGCCACCCGGGACGGGGGAAACACCATATATTTT. The encoded protein is CATRDGGNTIYF.

The V and J genes are TRBV7-8 and TRBJ2-5; D perhaps matches TRBD1 (6 bases). This CDR3 region has 15 residues. Trimming left V 0 bases short and J 5 bases short, with 13 bases between. Germline V gives CDR1 SGHVS, CDR2 FQNEAQ. CDR3 in amino acids: CASSLATGSWETQYF. As DNA, the CDR3 is TGTGCCAGCAGCTTAGCAACAGGGTCGTGGGAGACCCAGTACTTC.